The clone carrying this TCR beta chain was found a few times. The data belong to a study of human T cells and chemical hapten exposure. Each CDR3 protein gets one entry after TCRdb re-called the RACE reads with MiXCR. This table has approximately 69,000 distinct CDR3 sequences, 10% appearing once. The sample's time point: patch test 2, 6 weeks after DPC sensitization. The treatment: therapeutic diphenylcyclopropenone sensitization with weekly scalp DPC. This receptor was taken from a woman aged 50 to 60 with alopecia areata. Some clones in this sample may be carry-over from other donors' samples. The sequences come from whole blood, collected in connection with sensitization to the hapten diphenylcyclopropenone (DPC).

The CDR3 DNA reads TGTGCCAGCAGCTTACCACTAGCGGGAGGCGAGCAGTACTTC. Its protein is CASSLPLAGGEQYF. The chain uses TRBV5-4 and TRBJ2-7; 12 bases fit TRBD2. The germline gives CDR1 SGHNT, CDR2 YYREEE (reference sequence). The J segment lost 6 bases and the V segment lost 2 bases, leaving 3 bases of the junction unmatched. This CDR3 comprises 14 residues.